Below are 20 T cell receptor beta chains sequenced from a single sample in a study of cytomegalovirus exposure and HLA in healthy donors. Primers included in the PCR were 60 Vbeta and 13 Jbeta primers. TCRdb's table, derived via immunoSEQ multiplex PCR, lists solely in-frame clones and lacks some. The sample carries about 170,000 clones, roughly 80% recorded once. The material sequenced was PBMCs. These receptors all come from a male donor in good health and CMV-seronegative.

The CDR3 DNA reads TGTGCCAGCAGCTTGGGGGTTCTAGGGGCGAGGACAGATACGCAGTATTTT. Its protein is CASSLGVLGARTDTQYF. The J gene is TRBJ2-3, the V gene TRBV5-6, with D possibly TRBD1 on 5 matching bases. The germline gives CDR1 SGHDT, CDR2 YYEEEE. Trimming removed 0 bases from V and 3 bases from J, with 17 bases in between. The CDR3 is 17 residues long.

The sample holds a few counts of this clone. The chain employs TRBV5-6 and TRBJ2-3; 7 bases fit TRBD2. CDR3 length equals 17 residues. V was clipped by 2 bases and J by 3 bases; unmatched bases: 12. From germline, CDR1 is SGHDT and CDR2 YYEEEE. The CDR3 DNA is TGTGCCAGCAGCTTTTCCGGGGGGAGAGGTGGAACAGATACGCAGTATTTT. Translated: CASSFSGGRGGTDTQYF.

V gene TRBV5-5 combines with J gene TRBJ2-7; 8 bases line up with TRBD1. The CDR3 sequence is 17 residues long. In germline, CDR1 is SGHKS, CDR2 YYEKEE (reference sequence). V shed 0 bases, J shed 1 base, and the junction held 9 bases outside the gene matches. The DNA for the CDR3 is TGTGCCAGCAGCTTGGTGGGTTACGGACAGGGATCCTACGAGCAGTACTTC. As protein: CASSLVGYGQGSYEQYF.

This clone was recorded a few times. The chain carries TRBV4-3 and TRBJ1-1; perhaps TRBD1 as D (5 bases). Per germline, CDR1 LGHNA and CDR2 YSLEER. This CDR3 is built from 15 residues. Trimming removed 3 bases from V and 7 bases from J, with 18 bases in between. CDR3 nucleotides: TGCGCCAGCAGCCACCCGGGGGGTCCGGGGGATGAAGCTTTCTTT. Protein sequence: CASSHPGGPGDEAFF.

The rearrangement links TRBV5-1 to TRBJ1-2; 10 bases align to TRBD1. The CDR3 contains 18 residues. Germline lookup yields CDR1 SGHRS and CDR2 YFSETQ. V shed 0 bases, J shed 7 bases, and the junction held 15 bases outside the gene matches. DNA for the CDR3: TGCGCCAGCAGCTTGGACGACAAGACAGGGGGCGTAGCGGTTGGCTACACCTTC. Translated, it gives CASSLDDKTGGVAVGYTF.

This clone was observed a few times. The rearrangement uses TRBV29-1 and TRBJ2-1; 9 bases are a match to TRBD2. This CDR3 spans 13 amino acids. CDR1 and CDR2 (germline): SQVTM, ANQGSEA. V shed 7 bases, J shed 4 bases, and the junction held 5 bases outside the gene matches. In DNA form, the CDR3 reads TGCAGCGGGCGGGGGGGAATATACAATGAGCAGTTCTTC. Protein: CSGRGGIYNEQFF.

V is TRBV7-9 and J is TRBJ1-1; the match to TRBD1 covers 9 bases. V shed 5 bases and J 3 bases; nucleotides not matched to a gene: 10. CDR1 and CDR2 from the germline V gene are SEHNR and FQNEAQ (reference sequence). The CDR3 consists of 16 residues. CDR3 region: CASSLGQGIRDTEAFF. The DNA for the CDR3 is TGTGCCAGCAGCCTGGGACAGGGCATCAGGGACACTGAAGCTTTCTTT. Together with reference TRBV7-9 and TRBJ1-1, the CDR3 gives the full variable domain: DTGVSQNPRHKITKRGQNVTFRCDPISEHNRLYWYRQTLGQGPEFLTYFQNEAQLEKSRLLSDRFSAERPKGSFSTLEIQRTEQGDSAMYLCASSLGQGIRDTEAFFGQGTRLTVV.

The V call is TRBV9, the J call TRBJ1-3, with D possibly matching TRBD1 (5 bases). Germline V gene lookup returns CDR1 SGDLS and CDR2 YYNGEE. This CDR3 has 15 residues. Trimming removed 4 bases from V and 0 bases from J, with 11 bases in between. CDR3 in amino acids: CASSSGHLSGNTIYF. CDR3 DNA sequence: TGTGCCAGCAGCTCCGGACACCTCTCTGGAAACACCATATATTTT. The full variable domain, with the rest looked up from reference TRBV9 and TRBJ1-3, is DSGVTQTPKHLITATGQRVTLRCSPRSGDLSVYWYQQSLDQGLQFLIQYYNGEERAKGNILERFSAQQFPDLHSELNLSSLELGDSALYFCASSSGHLSGNTIYFGEGSWLTVV.

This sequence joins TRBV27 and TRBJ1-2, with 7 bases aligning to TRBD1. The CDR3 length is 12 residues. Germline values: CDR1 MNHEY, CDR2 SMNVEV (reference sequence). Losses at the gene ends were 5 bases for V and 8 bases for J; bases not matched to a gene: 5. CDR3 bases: TGTGCCAGCAGTCCCCACAGGGGAGGCTACACCTTC. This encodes CASSPHRGGYTF.

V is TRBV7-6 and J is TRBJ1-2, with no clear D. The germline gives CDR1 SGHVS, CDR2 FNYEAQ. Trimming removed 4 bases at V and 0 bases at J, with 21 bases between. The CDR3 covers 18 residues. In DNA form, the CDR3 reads TGTGCCAGCAGCTCCCGATATCGGCGGCAAGGAGCTAACTATGGCTACACCTTC. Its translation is CASSSRYRRQGANYGYTF.

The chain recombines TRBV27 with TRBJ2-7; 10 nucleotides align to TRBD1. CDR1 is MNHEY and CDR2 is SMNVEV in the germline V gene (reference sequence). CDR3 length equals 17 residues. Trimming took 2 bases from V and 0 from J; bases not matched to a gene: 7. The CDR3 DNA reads TGTGCCAGCAGTTTAAGGGACAGGGGACCCTCCTCCTACGAGCAGTACTTC. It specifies CASSLRDRGPSSYEQYF.

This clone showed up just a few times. CDR3 protein: CASSSGLGILYEQYF. The CDR3 bases are TGTGCCAGCAGCTCCGGACTAGGTATTTTATACGAGCAGTACTTC. The chain has TRBV5-6 and TRBJ2-7; 7 bases align to TRBD2. CDR3 length: 15 residues. Trimming took 3 bases from V and 4 from J; bases not matched to a gene: 10. Germline values: CDR1 SGHDT, CDR2 YYEEEE.

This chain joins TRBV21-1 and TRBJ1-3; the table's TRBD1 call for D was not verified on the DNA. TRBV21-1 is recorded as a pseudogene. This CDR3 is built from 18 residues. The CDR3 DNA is TGTGCCAGCAGCAATTGGCCAGGGGAGTCACCTAGTGGAAACACCATATATTTT. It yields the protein CASSNWPGESPSGNTIYF.

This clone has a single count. The chain's CDR3 is CASSLGQGVTGELFF. The CDR3 DNA reads TGCGCCAGCAGCTTAGGACAGGGGGTCACCGGGGAGCTGTTTTTT. The rearrangement joins TRBV5-1 to TRBJ2-2, with 10 bases lining up with TRBD1. CDR1 and CDR2 from the germline V gene are SGHRS and YFSETQ. V trimming: 2 bases; J trimming: 4 bases; junction bases outside the gene matches: 2. This CDR3 has 15 residues.

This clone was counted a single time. The CDR3: CASSFLLAGVADTQYF. The CDR3 region has the DNA TGTGCCAGCAGCTTTCTCCTAGCGGGAGTGGCAGATACGCAGTATTTT. The chain couples TRBV7-6 to TRBJ2-3; 10 nucleotides line up with TRBD2. The germline CDR1 and CDR2 sequences are SGHVS and FNYEAQ. CDR3 length: 16 amino acids. With V trimmed by 3 bases and J by 4 bases, 7 bases remained unmatched. The variable domain in full, with the rest retrieved from reference TRBV7-6 and TRBJ2-3, is GAGVSQSPRYKVTKRGQDVALRCDPISGHVSLYWYRQALGQGPEFLTYFNYEAQQDKSGLPNDRFSAERPEGSISTLTIQRTEQRDSAMYRCASSFLLAGVADTQYFGPGTRLTVL.

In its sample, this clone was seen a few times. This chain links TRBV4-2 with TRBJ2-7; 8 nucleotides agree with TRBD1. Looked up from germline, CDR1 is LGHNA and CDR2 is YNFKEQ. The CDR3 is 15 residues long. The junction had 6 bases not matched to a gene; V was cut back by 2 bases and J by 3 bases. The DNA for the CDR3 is TGTGCCAGCAGCCAAACAGGGGGTGGGAACTACGAGCAGTACTTC. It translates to CASSQTGGGNYEQYF.

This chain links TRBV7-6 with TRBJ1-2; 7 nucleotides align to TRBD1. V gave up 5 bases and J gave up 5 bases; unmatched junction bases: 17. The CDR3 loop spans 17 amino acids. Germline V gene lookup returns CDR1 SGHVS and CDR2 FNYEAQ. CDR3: CASSPASTGAIPYGYTF. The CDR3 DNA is TGTGCCAGCAGCCCAGCGAGCACAGGGGCAATACCTTATGGCTACACCTTC.

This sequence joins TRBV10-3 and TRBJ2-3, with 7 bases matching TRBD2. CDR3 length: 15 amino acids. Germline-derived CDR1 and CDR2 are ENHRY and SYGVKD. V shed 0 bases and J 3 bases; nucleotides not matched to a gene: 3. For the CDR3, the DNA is TGTGCCATCAGTGAGTCCCCTAGCGGTACAGATACGCAGTATTTT. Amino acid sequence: CAISESPSGTDTQYF.

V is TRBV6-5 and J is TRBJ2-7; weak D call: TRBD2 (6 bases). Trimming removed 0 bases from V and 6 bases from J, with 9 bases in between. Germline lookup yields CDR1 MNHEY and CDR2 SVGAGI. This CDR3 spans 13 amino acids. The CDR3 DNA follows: TGTGCCAGCAGTTACTCGACCGGGGGCGAGCAGTACTTC. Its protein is CASSYSTGGEQYF.

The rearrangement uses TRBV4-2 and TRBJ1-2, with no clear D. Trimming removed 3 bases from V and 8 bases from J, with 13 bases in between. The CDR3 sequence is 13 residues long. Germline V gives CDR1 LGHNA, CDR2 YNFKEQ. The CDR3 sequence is CASSHREGWGYTF. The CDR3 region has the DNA TGTGCCAGCAGCCACAGAGAGGGTTGGGGCTACACCTTC.